This T cell receptor (beta chain) comes out of a study of Ad26.COV2.S vaccination and SARS-CoV-2 variants. Repertoires were generated with immunoSEQ multiplex PCR, while TCRdb's copy carries only in-frame clones and drops some. The data hold some 190,000 clones, with 87% observed a single time. This clonotype was sampled from a human donor who had recovered from COVID-19. The sequenced sample was peripheral blood, obtained after recovery from COVID-19.

The CDR3 is CASDSEVDEQFF. The DNA for the CDR3 is TGTGCCAGCGATTCTGAGGTCGATGAGCAGTTCTTC. This chain uses TRBV2 with TRBJ2-1, with unresolved D. V was cut by 8 bases and J by 8 bases, with 13 bases left in between. Germline V gene sequence: CDR1 SNHLY, CDR2 FYNNEI. This CDR3 comprises 12 residues.